This T cell receptor beta chain stems from a study of cytomegalovirus exposure and HLA in healthy donors. CDR1 and CDR2 (germline): SGHVS, FNYEAQ. This CDR3 is built from 18 residues. J was trimmed by 5 bases and V by 4 bases; bases with no gene match: 7. PCR was performed using 60 Vbeta and 13 Jbeta primers. The table came from immunoSEQ multiplex PCR; TCRdb's copy has only in-frame clones and leaves some out. This sample has under 150,000 clones, with around 83% found just once. Sequences were obtained from PBMCs. The chain joins TRBV7-6 to TRBJ2-2; 16 nucleotides line up with TRBD2. This receptor was obtained from a man aged 50 to 60 in good health and CMV-seronegative. In nucleotides, the CDR3 is TGTGCCAGCAGCTACCCGGGACTAGCGGGGGGGCTGACCGGGGAGCTGTTTTTT. Protein sequence: CASSYPGLAGGLTGELFF.